This TCR beta chain came from a study of TIL therapy for anti-PD-1-resistant metastatic lung cancer. Study overall: Progressing patients received lymphodepletion, expanded TIL infusion and IL-2. Half of patients were current or former smokers. Tumors carried a median about 1.5 non-synonymous mutations per megabase.

The time point was: pre-treatment sample, taken before nivolumab and TIL therapy. This was the immunoSEQ v3 assay. TCRdb's table, derived via immunoSEQ multiplex PCR, lists solely in-frame clones and lacks some. This table has fewer than 65,000 clones, around four fifths appearing once. The CDR3 sequence is 14 residues long. V lost 8 bases to trimming and J lost 6 bases; unmatched junction nucleotides: 9. Germline V gives CDR1 MDHEN, CDR2 SYDVKM. This TCR was recovered from a person between 25 and 79 years old with non-small cell lung cancer. This chain joins TRBV28 and TRBJ2-3; 9 bases match TRBD2. The sequencing used blood, collected at baseline. This chain's CDR3 is CASGAGGKRDTQYF. In DNA, the CDR3 is TGTGCCAGCGGAGCGGGAGGAAAGAGGGATACGCAGTATTTT. Drawing the rest from reference TRBV28 and TRBJ2-3, the complete variable domain is DVKVTQSSRYLVKRTGEKVFLECVQDMDHENMFWYRQDPGLGLRLIYFSYDVKMKEKGDIPEGYSVSREKKERFSLILESASTNQTSMYLCASGAGGKRDTQYFGPGTRLTVL.